Each of the 18 T cell receptor beta chains below was sequenced from the same sample in a study of identical twins. Each CDR3 protein is one row after TCRdb ran MiXCR on the 5' RACE reads. This sample carries around 490,000 distinct CDR3 sequences, over 12% of them seen once, and the ten largest clones take roughly 0.42%. These data were likewise used in another study, on yellow fever vaccine responses in identical twins.

Sequencing was carried out using CD4+ T cells sorted from blood. The source is a woman under 30 in good health.

V gene TRBV25-1 combines with J gene TRBJ2-2; D assignment may be TRBD1 or TRBD2 (5 bases each). This CDR3 comprises 13 residues. Per germline, CDR1 MGHDK and CDR2 SYGVNS. V was cut by 5 bases and J by 6 bases, with 10 bases left in between. CDR3 nucleotides: TGTGCCAGCAGTTGGGGGAGCCCCGGGGAGCTGTTTTTT. The encoded protein is CASSWGSPGELFF. Supplemented by reference TRBV25-1 and TRBJ2-2, the full variable domain reads EADIYQTPRYLVIGTGKKITLECSQTMGHDKMYWYQQDPGMELHLIHYSYGVNSTEKGDLSSESTVSRIRTEHFPLTLESARPSHTSQYLCASSWGSPGELFFGEGSRLTVL.

The rearrangement links TRBV6-5 to TRBJ1-1, with D unresolved. CDR1 and CDR2 (germline): MNHEY, SVGAGI. CDR3 size: 13 residues. Between the trimmed V and J ends, which lost 0 bases and 5 bases, there was a span of 7 bases. CDR3 DNA: TGTGCCAGCAGTTACTCGGAAATTACTGAAGCTTTCTTT. This encodes CASSYSEITEAFF.

J is TRBJ2-2 and V is TRBV7-9; 8 nucleotides agree with TRBD1. Germline CDR1 is SEHNR and CDR2 is FQNEAQ (reference sequence). There are 17 residues in the CDR3. The trim removed 4 bases at V and 1 base at J, leaving 8 bases unmatched. The CDR3 protein is CASSSRPGQENTGELFF. CDR3 nucleotides: TGTGCCAGCAGCTCCAGACCGGGACAGGAGAACACCGGGGAGCTGTTTTTT.

To note about this clonotype: The junction differs from germline at one of its ends, possibly a read error. The chain couples TRBV6-1 to TRBJ2-3; no clear D. CDR1 and CDR2 from the germline V gene are MNHNS and SASEGT. The CDR3 sequence is 16 residues long. The CDR3 protein is CASSEALGSSTDTQYF. The CDR3 DNA reads as TGTGCCAGTAGTGAAGCGCTAGGGTCTAGCACAGATACGCAGTATTTT.

The chain is built from TRBV5-1 and TRBJ2-1; D remains unclear. This CDR3 has 15 residues. Trimming removed 0 bases at V and 3 bases at J, with 10 bases between. CDR1 is SGHRS, CDR2 YFSETQ, per germline. The CDR3 loop reads CASSLDSLYYNEQFF. The CDR3 DNA is TGCGCCAGCAGCTTGGACTCGTTATACTACAATGAGCAGTTCTTC.

In this sample, this clonotype turned up a few times. The rearrangement uses TRBV12-3 or TRBV12-4 and TRBJ1-5; 8 positions agree with TRBD1. This CDR3 has 16 residues. V trimming: 6 bases; J trimming: 2 bases; junction bases outside the gene matches: 9. The CDR3 region has the DNA TGTGCCAGCAGCCTAGGACAGGGCGGAGGCAATCAGCCCCAGCATTTT. This codes for CASSLGQGGGNQPQHF.

This clonotype appeared many times. The chain links TRBV20-1 to TRBJ2-7; no reliable D call. V lost 3 bases to trimming and J lost 2 bases, with 17 bases between them. Germline V gene lookup returns CDR1 DFQATT and CDR2 SNEGSKA (reference sequence). CDR3 size: 15 residues. Here the CDR3 reads CSARTMTRATYEQYF. The DNA for the CDR3 is TGCAGTGCTAGGACGATGACACGTGCGACCTACGAGCAGTACTTC.

This clonotype has only a few counts. The chain has TRBV6-1 and TRBJ2-1; 7 nucleotides align to TRBD2. The CDR3 has 18 amino acids. The ends lost 2 bases at V and 2 bases at J; junction bases unmatched: 12. Germline lookup yields CDR1 MNHNS and CDR2 SASEGT. The DNA of the CDR3 is TGTGCCAGCAGTGAATACCCCCCGGGGCTAGCGGCCTACAATGAGCAGTTCTTC. Translated, it gives CASSEYPPGLAAYNEQFF.

This clonotype was counted a few times. The chain carries TRBV24-1 and TRBJ2-5, with D tentatively TRBD2 (6 bases). The V gene lost 1 base and the J gene lost 4 bases, with 15 bases spanning the gap. The germline CDR1 and CDR2 sequences are KGHDR and SFDVKD. This CDR3 region has 16 residues. Here the CDR3 DNA reads TGTGCCACCAGTGATTTTTCTGGGGGGAGAGGAGAGACCCAGTACTTC. This encodes CATSDFSGGRGETQYF.

The chain carries TRBV3-1 and TRBJ2-2, with 9 nucleotides matching TRBD2. This CDR3 comprises 16 residues. The germline V gene encodes CDR1 LGHDT and CDR2 YNNKEL (reference sequence). The trim removed 5 bases at V and 3 bases at J, leaving 7 bases unmatched. CDR3 amino acids: CASSFSGRLDTGELFF. The CDR3 bases are TGTGCCAGCAGCTTTAGCGGGAGATTGGACACCGGGGAGCTGTTTTTT.

In this sample, this clonotype turned up many times. This rearrangement joins TRBV5-1 to TRBJ2-1, with TRBD2 matching 12 bases. V trimming: 3 bases; J trimming: 7 bases; junction bases outside the gene matches: 5. This CDR3 region has 15 residues. Germline CDR1 is SGHRS and CDR2 is YFSETQ. The CDR3 is CASSSKTSGRNEQFF. CDR3 coding DNA: TGCGCCAGCAGCTCTAAGACTAGCGGGAGAAATGAGCAGTTCTTC.

This clonotype turned up a few times. The chain carries TRBV5-1 and TRBJ2-1; 9 nucleotides align to TRBD2. J gave up 3 bases and V 6 bases, and 16 bases lay outside the gene matches. This CDR3 region has 18 residues. Looked up from germline, CDR1 is SGHRS and CDR2 is YFSETQ. CDR3 loop: CASNFGVLAGVGYNEQFF. Here the CDR3 DNA reads TGCGCCAGCAATTTCGGGGTTTTAGCGGGAGTGGGCTACAATGAGCAGTTCTTC.

The genes are TRBV21-1 and TRBJ2-7; TRBD2, the table's D call, was not compared with the DNA. TRBV21-1 is deemed a pseudogene. The CDR3 sequence is 17 residues long. CDR3: CASSPPKTSGRSREQYF. Here the CDR3 DNA reads TGTGCCAGCAGCCCCCCAAAGACTAGCGGGAGGTCTCGCGAGCAGTACTTC.

This clonotype appeared a few times. This sequence joins TRBV4-1 and TRBJ2-7; TRBD1 agrees at 8 bases. This CDR3 has 13 residues. Germline V gene sequence: CDR1 MGHRA, CDR2 YSYEKL. V was pared by 10 bases and J by 2 bases, with 7 bases of the junction left unmatched. CDR3 bases: TGCGCCACTCGCGGGACAGGCACCTACGAGCAGTACTTC. As protein: CATRGTGTYEQYF.

This sequence joins TRBV10-2 and TRBJ2-5; D unresolved. The V gene lost 5 bases and the J gene lost 4 bases, with 11 bases spanning the gap. Germline V gene lookup returns CDR1 WSHSY and CDR2 SAAADI. The CDR3 consists of 13 residues. The CDR3 DNA is TGCGCCAGCAGTTGGGCCACCAGAGAGACCCAGTACTTC. As protein: CASSWATRETQYF.

This clonotype came up a few times. This CDR3 is CASSAQGVDLKGYTF. CDR3 in DNA: TGTGCCAGCAGCGCGCAGGGGGTGGATCTAAAGGGCTACACCTTC. The rearrangement joins TRBV9 to TRBJ1-2, with 7 bases aligning to TRBD1. J lost 8 bases, V lost 3 bases, and 13 bases had no gene match. The germline V gene has CDR1 SGDLS and CDR2 YYNGEE. This CDR3 is built from 15 residues.

The chain carries TRBV20-1 and TRBJ2-7, with 12 bases that match TRBD2. This CDR3 has 14 residues. V lost 5 bases and J lost 3; bases outside the gene matches: 5. Germline CDR1 and CDR2: DFQATT and SNEGSKA (reference sequence). The CDR3 loop reads CSAQTSGRFYEQYF. CDR3 coding DNA: TGCAGTGCTCAAACTAGCGGGAGGTTCTACGAGCAGTACTTC.

There are a few counts of this clonotype. The chain recombines TRBV7-2 with TRBJ2-1, with 8 positions matching TRBD2. CDR3 length equals 15 residues. Trimming took 3 bases from V and 6 from J; bases not matched to a gene: 7. Germline V gene sequence: CDR1 SGHTA, CDR2 FQGNSA. The CDR3, as DNA: TGTGCCAGCAGCTTGGGGGTAGCGGGGTTCAATGAGCAGTTCTTC. It is translated as CASSLGVAGFNEQFF. The full variable domain, its missing parts supplied by reference TRBV7-2 and TRBJ2-1, is GAGVSQSPSNKVTEKGKDVELRCDPISGHTALYWYRQSLGQGLEFLIYFQGNSAPDKSGLPSDRFSAERTGGSVSTLTIQRTQQEDSAVYLCASSLGVAGFNEQFFGPGTRLTVL.